This note documents a single T cell receptor beta chain sequence. The table lists this clonotype with a few counts. Its target antigen remains unknown. Per-nucleotide qualities are absent, and no much larger clonotype sits a single base away. These data are taken from a study of T cell repertoires in cytomegalovirus infection (dated by TCRdb to the late 2010s). Regarding the complete study: Donor HLA type was relevant to the analysis, because carriage of CMV infection together with the matching HLA type was indicated by public TCR beta signatures. What the authors observed across the whole study: Carriers of CMV infection plus the relevant HLA type were discriminated by the cumulative frequency of public TCR beta family members in the study cohort and in an independent roughly 340-donor cohort. The ex vivo response was dominated by HLA-C-restricted CMV-specific TCR beta clonotypes, which also provided the single most frequent clonotype in two of eight donors.

Sequenced on an Illumina HiSeq 1500. TCRdb applied fastp at Q25 and MiXCR to the public reads, then kept only in-frame beta chains. Each record represents a unique CDR3 protein, reported with the most common genes and DNA among its rows. In all, the sample holds approximately 500,000 distinct CDR3 sequences, and around 11% of those were seen once. The ten largest clones represent 10% of the sample. Sequencing used PBMCs. The receptor was derived from a human donor in good health (CMV status not recorded). Some clones in this sample may be carry-over from other donors' samples.

CDR3 region: CASSKRSWDYGYTF. The nucleotide sequence reads TGTGCCAGCAGCAAACGATCCTGGGACTATGGCTACACCTTC. The chain was built from TRBV3-1 and TRBJ1-2; no D gene is confidently identified. The CDR3 has 14 amino acids, counting the end cysteine and phenylalanine. This entry keeps only the CDR3 DNA: 42 bases, framed from base 1. The junction shows trimming of 5 bases on V and 3 bases on J, plus 13 bases between the germline ends. The germline V gene (reference sequence) specifies LGHDT as CDR1 and YNNKEL as CDR2.